A single sample is the source of the 27 T cell receptor beta chains below, sequenced in a study of regulatory dendritic cells for organ transplantation (dated by TCRdb to about 2017). Libraries came from the immunoSEQ multiplex PCR assay. The table comes from immuneACCESS by way of TCRdb, which keeps in-frame sequences with V and J called. Part of the clones is missing from these tables; in studies checked, under half for an unresolved V gene and the rest for unknown reasons. A total of 9,500 to 15,000 clones appear in this sample, approximately 56% of them only once. More than 0.95% of the sample lies in the top ten. Antigens for these TCRs are unknown. Sorted T cell subsets were CFSE-labeled and co-cultured for under 6 days with allogeneic regulatory or mature dendritic cells at a 1:10 DC:T ratio. Sequences were obtained from naive CD8+ T cells from blood cultured with dendritic cells. The meaning of the sample's cell subset or site label: CD45RA+ naive T cells. The origin of the receptors is a human donor in good health.

The chain combines TRBV9 with TRBJ1-2; 9 nucleotides match TRBD1. This CDR3 has 14 residues. Germline V gene sequence: CDR1 SGDLS, CDR2 YYNGEE. The ends lost 0 bases at V and 6 bases at J; junction bases unmatched: 3. The CDR3 DNA sequence: TGTGCCAGCAGCGTAGAGGACAGGGGCCATGGCTACACCTTC. Its translation is CASSVEDRGHGYTF.

The chain employs TRBV4-3 and TRBJ1-2; TRBD1 aligns across 7 bases. J was trimmed by 4 bases and V by 2 bases; bases with no gene match: 4. This CDR3 has 14 residues. Germline CDR1 and CDR2: LGHNA and YSLEER. The CDR3 here is CASSQQGQFYGYTF. CDR3 DNA sequence: TGCGCCAGCAGCCAACAGGGACAGTTCTATGGCTACACCTTC.

The sample holds one count of this clone. The V call is TRBV7-9, the J call TRBJ1-4; 8 nucleotides line up with TRBD1. The junction had 8 bases not matched to a gene; V was cut back by 3 bases and J by 8 bases. The germline gives CDR1 SEHNR, CDR2 FQNEAQ (reference sequence). The CDR3 runs 15 residues. The CDR3 protein is CASSFQGARGEKLFF. The DNA of the CDR3 is TGTGCCAGCAGCTTTCAGGGGGCGCGAGGGGAAAAACTGTTTTTT.

The chain recombines TRBV29-1 with TRBJ2-3, with 7 bases fitting TRBD2. Germline CDR1 reads SQVTM; CDR2 reads ANQGSEA. CDR3 length: 17 amino acids. V was clipped by 7 bases and J by 2 bases; unmatched bases: 18. In DNA, the CDR3 is TGCAGCGCTCTACTCGCTTTGAGCGGGGATGTCACAGATACGCAGTATTTT. This sequence encodes CSALLALSGDVTDTQYF.

This clone was picked up a small number of times. The gene calls are TRBV14 and TRBJ2-7; D gene ambiguous. Germline CDR1 is SGHDN and CDR2 is FVKESK. V was cut by 2 bases and J by 5 bases, with 13 bases left in between. The length of the CDR3 is 14 residues. This chain's CDR3 is CASSQHPRFNEQYF. CDR3 in DNA: TGTGCCAGCAGCCAACACCCCCGGTTTAACGAGCAGTACTTC.

The rearrangement uses TRBV14 and TRBJ2-1, with D possibly matching TRBD1 (5 bases). Germline V gene data show CDR1 as SGHDN and CDR2 as FVKESK. Trimming left V 1 base short and J 1 base short, with 8 bases between. The CDR3 totals 15 residues. CDR3 region: CASSQGRVSYNEQFF. Written as DNA, the CDR3 is TGTGCCAGCAGCCAAGGCAGGGTTTCCTACAATGAGCAGTTCTTC. Full variable domain (remainder filled in from reference TRBV14 and TRBJ2-1): EAGVTQFPSHSVIEKGQTVTLRCDPISGHDNLYWYRRVMGKEIKFLLHFVKESKQDESGMPNNRFLAERTGGTYSTLKVQPAELEDSGVYFCASSQGRVSYNEQFFGPGTRLTVL.

This clone showed up just once. The chain employs TRBV9 and TRBJ2-3; 13 bases line up with TRBD2. Germline CDR1 reads SGDLS; CDR2 reads YYNGEE. V lost 0 bases to trimming and J lost 6 bases; unmatched junction nucleotides: 7. The CDR3 spans 17 residues. In nucleotides, the CDR3 is TGTGCCAGCAGCGTAGGAACTAGCGGGGGGGCGGGGGATACGCAGTATTTT. Translated: CASSVGTSGGAGDTQYF.

The rearrangement links TRBV2 to TRBJ2-3; 10 bases agree with TRBD1. V shed 5 bases and J 0 bases; nucleotides not matched to a gene: 11. The CDR3 extends over 18 amino acids. Germline CDR1 SNHLY, CDR2 FYNNEI. CDR3 loop: CASSPRWQDRGSTDTQYF. The CDR3 coding sequence is TGTGCCAGCAGTCCCCGCTGGCAGGACAGGGGGAGCACAGATACGCAGTATTTT.

This rearrangement joins TRBV6-6 to TRBJ2-1, with TRBD1 as a possible D gene (6 bases). From germline, CDR1 is MNHNY and CDR2 SVGAGI (reference sequence). V gave up 5 bases and J gave up 10 bases, with 12 bases separating them. The CDR3 has 12 residues. CDR3: CASSTDRLEQFF. In nucleotides, the CDR3 is TGTGCCAGCAGTACGGACAGATTAGAGCAGTTCTTC.

This chain uses TRBV5-1 with TRBJ2-7; 7 bases fit TRBD2. Germline CDR1 SGHRS, CDR2 YFSETQ. V shed 0 bases and J 1 base; nucleotides not matched to a gene: 4. The CDR3 sequence is 15 residues long. CDR3 bases: TGCGCCAGCAGCTTGGCCGGGGGGTTGTCCTACGAGCAGTACTTC. Its translation: CASSLAGGLSYEQYF.

This rearrangement joins TRBV7-2 to TRBJ2-1; tentatively, D is TRBD2 (5 bases). This CDR3 comprises 15 residues. Trimming shortened V by 6 bases and J by 2 bases, and 14 bases separated the two germline ends. Germline CDR1 and CDR2: SGHTA and FQGNSA. Here the CDR3 reads CASRRLANTYNEQFF. The CDR3 nucleotides are TGTGCCAGCAGAAGATTAGCGAATACCTACAATGAGCAGTTCTTC. Together with reference TRBV7-2 and TRBJ2-1, the CDR3 gives the full variable domain: GAGVSQSPSNKVTEKGKDVELRCDPISGHTALYWYRQSLGQGLEFLIYFQGNSAPDKSGLPSDRFSAERTGGSVSTLTIQRTQQEDSAVYLCASRRLANTYNEQFFGPGTRLTVL.

This rearrangement joins TRBV11-1 to TRBJ2-3; D uncertain. V dropped 0 bases and J dropped 6 bases, with 7 bases sitting between them. The CDR3 loop spans 13 amino acids. Germline CDR1 is SGHAT and CDR2 is FQDESV (reference sequence). For the CDR3, the DNA is TGTGCCAGCAGCTTAGCTATTGAGGATACGCAGTATTTT. It is translated as CASSLAIEDTQYF.

This sequence joins TRBV7-8 and TRBJ2-2, with D possibly TRBD2 on 6 matching bases. This CDR3 has 17 residues. Germline V lookup: CDR1 SGHVS, CDR2 FQNEAQ. V shed 4 bases and J shed 4 bases, with 19 bases lying between them. CDR3 DNA sequence: TGTGCCAGCAGCTCACGGACTAACACGCCAGCCACCGGGGAGCTGTTTTTT. It is translated as CASSSRTNTPATGELFF.

The chain employs TRBV11-3 and TRBJ2-2, with TRBD1 matching over 7 bases. The CDR3 sequence is 15 residues long. CDR1 is SGHNT, CDR2 YENEEA, per germline. Losses at the gene ends were 4 bases for V and 1 base for J; bases not matched to a gene: 3. The CDR3 coding sequence is TGTGCCAGCAGCTCCCGGGACAGGAACACCGGGGAGCTGTTTTTT. Its protein is CASSSRDRNTGELFF. Full variable domain (missing parts from reference TRBV11-3 and TRBJ2-2): EAGVVQSPRYKIIEKKQPVAFWCNPISGHNTLYWYLQNLGQGPELLIRYENEEAVDDSQLPKDRFSAERLKGVDSTLKIQPAELGDSAVYLCASSSRDRNTGELFFGEGSRLTVL.

The V and J genes are TRBV4-1 and TRBJ1-3; D unclear. CDR3 length: 16 residues. Germline CDR1 reads MGHRA; CDR2 reads YSYEKL. Deletions cut 4 bases from V and 0 bases from J, with 13 bases between. The CDR3 sequence: CASSPTSTASGNTIYF. DNA of the CDR3: TGCGCCAGCAGCCCCACCTCAACAGCCTCTGGAAACACCATATATTTT.

This clone has only a few counts. The rearrangement links TRBV6-1 to TRBJ2-7; 7 bases align to TRBD1. Germline CDR1 and CDR2: MNHNS and SASEGT. J gave up 4 bases and V 5 bases, and 2 bases lay outside the gene matches. The CDR3 is made up of 12 amino acids. The CDR3 DNA reads as TGTGCCAGCAGTAACAGGGGTTACGAGCAGTACTTC. It codes for CASSNRGYEQYF.

The chain couples TRBV7-6 to TRBJ2-3, with TRBD2 matching over 12 bases. This CDR3 spans 16 amino acids. The V and J ends lost 3 bases and 5 bases, in that order; junction bases with no gene match: 6. Germline values: CDR1 SGHVS, CDR2 FNYEAQ. The CDR3 loop reads CASSFPSGGAEDTQYF. In DNA form, the CDR3 reads TGTGCCAGCAGCTTCCCTAGCGGGGGGGCAGAAGATACGCAGTATTTT.

This clone was seen more than once but under ten times. The rearrangement joins TRBV9 to TRBJ1-3; weak D call: TRBD1 (5 bases). V gave up 0 bases and J gave up 3 bases, with 7 bases separating them. The CDR3 consists of 14 residues. CDR1 is SGDLS and CDR2 is YYNGEE in the germline V gene. The CDR3 sequence is CASSVGQGGNTIYF. The DNA for the CDR3 is TGTGCCAGCAGCGTAGGCCAGGGTGGAAACACCATATATTTT.

The chain joins TRBV11-3 to TRBJ1-1, with D perhaps TRBD1 (6 bases). Trimming pared 5 bases from V and 5 bases from J, leaving 15 bases between. Germline assignment: CDR1 SGHNT and CDR2 YENEEA. The CDR3 sequence is 14 residues long. The CDR3 sequence: CASSDYRVGTEAFF. The CDR3, as DNA: TGTGCCAGCAGCGATTACAGGGTGGGTACTGAAGCTTTCTTT.

V usage is TRBV19 and J usage is TRBJ2-7, with 7 bases matching TRBD1. This CDR3 has 14 amino acids. CDR1 and CDR2 (germline): LNHDA, SQIVND (reference sequence). V was clipped by 3 bases and J by 3 bases; unmatched bases: 5. CDR3 loop: CASSIGTAVYEQYF. The CDR3, as DNA: TGTGCCAGTAGTATTGGGACAGCCGTCTACGAGCAGTACTTC.

The chain combines TRBV11-2 with TRBJ2-1, with 11 bases that match TRBD2. The CDR3 is 18 residues long. Looked up from germline, CDR1 is SGHAT and CDR2 is FQNNGV. J gave up 7 bases and V 1 base, and 12 bases lay outside the gene matches. Here the CDR3 reads CASSLGPSGGLGGNEQFF. In nucleotides, the CDR3 is TGTGCCAGCAGCTTAGGGCCTAGCGGGGGGTTAGGGGGTAATGAGCAGTTCTTC.

This clone has a handful of counts. The CDR3 nucleotides are TGTGCCAGCAGCCATCCCCACGAACAAGATACGCAGTATTTT. It is translated as CASSHPHEQDTQYF. This chain connects TRBV7-9 to TRBJ2-3; D not resolved. V dropped 5 bases and J dropped 5 bases, with 14 bases sitting between them. This CDR3 comprises 14 residues. Germline V CDR1 and CDR2: SEHNR, FQNEAQ (reference sequence).

This clone was counted a few times. The CDR3 spells CASSSSDNYGYTF. DNA of the CDR3: TGTGCCAGCAGTTCTTCAGATAACTATGGCTACACCTTC. V is TRBV25-1 and J is TRBJ1-2; D unclear. The V end lost 5 bases, the J end lost 1 base, and 8 bases lay between the germline ends. Germline lookup yields CDR1 MGHDK and CDR2 SYGVNS. The CDR3 is 13 amino acids.

This clone was counted between two and nine times. CDR3 bases: TGTGCCAGCAGCCAGGGACTGTCTTATTCACCCCTCCACTTT. It specifies CASSQGLSYSPLHF. This chain joins TRBV9 and TRBJ1-6; a possible D gene is TRBD1 (5 bases). V lost 4 bases and J lost 8, with 13 bases in between. The CDR3 is 14 residues long. Per germline, CDR1 SGDLS and CDR2 YYNGEE. Supplemented by reference TRBV9 and TRBJ1-6, the full variable domain reads DSGVTQTPKHLITATGQRVTLRCSPRSGDLSVYWYQQSLDQGLQFLIQYYNGEERAKGNILERFSAQQFPDLHSELNLSSLELGDSALYFCASSQGLSYSPLHFGNGTRLTVT.

The chain is built from TRBV4-2 and TRBJ1-2; D is uncertain. The germline V gene encodes CDR1 LGHNA and CDR2 YNFKEQ. V lost 6 bases to trimming and J lost 7 bases, with 15 bases between them. The CDR3 extends over 13 amino acids. CDR3 sequence reads: CASRKDGELGYTF. The CDR3 nucleotides are TGTGCCAGCAGAAAAGACGGGGAGCTTGGCTACACCTTC.

This clone was seen once. The chain recombines TRBV5-6 with TRBJ1-2; maybe TRBD1 (6 bases). Trimming left V 2 bases short and J 6 bases short, with 14 bases between. Germline loops: CDR1 SGHDT, CDR2 YYEEEE. This CDR3 is 14 amino acids long. CDR3 in DNA: TGTGCCAGCAGCTTCGGGGGGGCAAGCCATGGCTACACCTTC. Translation: CASSFGGASHGYTF. The entire variable domain, with the rest obtained from reference TRBV5-6 and TRBJ1-2, is as follows: DAGVTQSPTHLIKTRGQQVTLRCSPKSGHDTVSWYQQALGQGPQFIFQYYEEEERQRGNFPDRFSGHQFPNYSSELNVNALLLGDSALYLCASSFGGASHGYTFGSGTRLTVV.

This clone counts as medium-sized. The chain combines TRBV14 with TRBJ1-1; D not resolved. The CDR3 is made up of 13 amino acids. The germline V gene encodes CDR1 SGHDN and CDR2 FVKESK. The V end was cut by 1 base, the J end by 3 bases, with 6 bases between. The CDR3 loop reads CASSQAVYTEAFF. The CDR3 nucleotides are TGTGCCAGCAGCCAAGCAGTTTACACTGAAGCTTTCTTT.